This T cell receptor beta chain stems from a study of blood T cells in healthy people across ages. This CDR3 comprises 12 residues. Looked up from germline, CDR1 is LGHDT and CDR2 is YNNKEL (reference sequence). V dropped 3 bases and J dropped 9 bases, with 9 bases sitting between them. General study findings and limits: The lack of PBMC sorting stopped any conclusive naive versus antigen-experienced comparison. Diversity estimates drawn from one million T cells were deemed underestimates. The study found more naive CD4+ cells and higher diversity in long-lived than aged donors.

About this clonotype itself: The antigen remains unidentified.

With a J-beta primer mix and a sample-barcoded 5' primer, a second PCR ran about 6 to 11 cycles. Tagging of each cDNA molecule was performed by a template-switch adaptor with 12 random nucleotides. In TCRdb, the 5' RACE reads were re-called with MiXCR into one record per CDR3 protein. The sample shows hundreds of thousands of distinct CDR3 sequences, approximately 53% of them seen only once. V is TRBV3-1 and J is TRBJ2-1; D possibly corresponds to TRBD2 (6 bases). The sequencing sample was made of blood. This sequence originates from a man older than 75 in good health. The CDR3 DNA sequence: TGTGCCAGCAGCCAGGGAGGCGGTGAGCAGTTCTTC. It translates to CASSQGGGEQFF.